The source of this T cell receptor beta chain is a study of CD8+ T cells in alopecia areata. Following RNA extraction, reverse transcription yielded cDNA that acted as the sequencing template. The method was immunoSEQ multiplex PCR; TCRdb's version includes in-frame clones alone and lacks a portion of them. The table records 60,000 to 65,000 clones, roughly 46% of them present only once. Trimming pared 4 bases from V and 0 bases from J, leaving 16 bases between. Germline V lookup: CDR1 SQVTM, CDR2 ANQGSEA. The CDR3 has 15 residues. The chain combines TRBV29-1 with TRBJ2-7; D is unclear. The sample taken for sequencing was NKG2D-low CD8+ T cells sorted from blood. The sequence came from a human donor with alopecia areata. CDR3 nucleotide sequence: TGCAGCGTTGTGATCTGGGGATCTCCCTCCTACGAGCAGTACTTC. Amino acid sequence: CSVVIWGSPSYEQYF.